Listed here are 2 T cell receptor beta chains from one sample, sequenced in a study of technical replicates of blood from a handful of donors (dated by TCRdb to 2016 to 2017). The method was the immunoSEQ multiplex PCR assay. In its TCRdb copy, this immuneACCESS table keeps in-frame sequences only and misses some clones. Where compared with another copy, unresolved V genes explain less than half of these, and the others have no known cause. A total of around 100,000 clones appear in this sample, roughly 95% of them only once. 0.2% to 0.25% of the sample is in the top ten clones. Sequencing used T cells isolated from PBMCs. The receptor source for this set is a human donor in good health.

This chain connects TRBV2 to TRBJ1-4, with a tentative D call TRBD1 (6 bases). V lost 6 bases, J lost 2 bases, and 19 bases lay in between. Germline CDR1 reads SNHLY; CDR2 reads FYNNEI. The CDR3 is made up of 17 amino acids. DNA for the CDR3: TGTGCCAGCAGCGTTCGGGAGGGGGGTCTGACTAATGAAAAACTGTTTTTT. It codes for CASSVREGGLTNEKLFF.

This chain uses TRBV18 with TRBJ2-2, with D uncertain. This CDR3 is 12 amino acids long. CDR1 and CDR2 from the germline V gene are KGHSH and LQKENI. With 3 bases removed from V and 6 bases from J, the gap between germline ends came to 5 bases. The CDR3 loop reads CASSPLSGELFF. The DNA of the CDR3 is TGTGCCAGCTCACCTCTTTCCGGGGAGCTGTTTTTT.